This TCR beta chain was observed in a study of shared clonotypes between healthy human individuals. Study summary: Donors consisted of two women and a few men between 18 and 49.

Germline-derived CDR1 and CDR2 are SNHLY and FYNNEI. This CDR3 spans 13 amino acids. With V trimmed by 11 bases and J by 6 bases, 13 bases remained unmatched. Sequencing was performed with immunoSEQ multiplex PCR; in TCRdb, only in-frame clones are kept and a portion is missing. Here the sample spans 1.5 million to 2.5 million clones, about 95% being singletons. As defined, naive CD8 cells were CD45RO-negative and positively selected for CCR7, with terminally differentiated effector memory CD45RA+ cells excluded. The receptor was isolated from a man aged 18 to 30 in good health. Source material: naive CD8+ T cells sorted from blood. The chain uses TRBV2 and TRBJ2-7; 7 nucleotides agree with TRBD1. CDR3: CAGTTGMSLEQYF. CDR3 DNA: TGTGCCGGAACGACAGGGATGAGTCTCGAGCAGTACTTC. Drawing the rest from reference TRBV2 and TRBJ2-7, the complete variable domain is EPEVTQTPSHQVTQMGQEVILRCVPISNHLYFYWYRQILGQKVEFLVSFYNNEISEKSEIFDDQFSVERPDGSNFTLKIRSTKLEDSAMYFCAGTTGMSLEQYFGPGTRLTVT.